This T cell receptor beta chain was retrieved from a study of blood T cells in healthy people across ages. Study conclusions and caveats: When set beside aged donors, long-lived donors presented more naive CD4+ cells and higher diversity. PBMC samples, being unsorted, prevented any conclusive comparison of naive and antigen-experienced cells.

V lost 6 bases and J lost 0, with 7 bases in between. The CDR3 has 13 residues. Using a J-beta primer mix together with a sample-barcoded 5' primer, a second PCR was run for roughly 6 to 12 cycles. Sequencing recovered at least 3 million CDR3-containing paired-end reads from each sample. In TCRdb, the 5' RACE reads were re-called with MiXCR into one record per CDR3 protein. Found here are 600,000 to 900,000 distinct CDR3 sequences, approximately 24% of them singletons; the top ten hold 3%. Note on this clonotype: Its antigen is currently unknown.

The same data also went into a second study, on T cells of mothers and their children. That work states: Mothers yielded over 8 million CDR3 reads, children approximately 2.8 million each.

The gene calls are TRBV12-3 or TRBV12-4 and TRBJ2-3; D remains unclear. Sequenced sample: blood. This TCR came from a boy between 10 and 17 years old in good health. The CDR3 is CASRRASTDTQYF. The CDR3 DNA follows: TGTGCCAGCAGACGGGCTAGCACAGATACGCAGTATTTT.